This TCR beta chain was documented in a study of blood T cell repertoires in COVID-19. Study at large: Acute and convalescent COVID-19 specimens originated in the United States, Italy and Spain. Sample material is recorded as cDNA or gDNA derived from T cells, B-cell-depleted T cells, or PBMCs.

V was pared by 4 bases and J by 0 bases, with 4 bases between. The CDR3 loop spans 14 amino acids. The germline gives CDR1 MDHEN, CDR2 SYDVKM. Authors' data handling: It was from reference gene primer amplification that nucleated cell counts were estimated. Only in-frame clones appear in the TCRdb table, and some are missing; sequencing was by immunoSEQ multiplex PCR. V and J calls and clone size are copied from that table; D and trimming were computed from the DNA. The data contain roughly 35,000 clones, almost 80% of them singletons. V gene TRBV28 combines with J gene TRBJ1-6; D is unresolved. Sequences were obtained from peripheral blood. The sequence was obtained from a woman aged 60-70 years with acute or convalescent COVID-19. CDR3 nucleotide sequence: TGTGCCAGCAGTTACAGCTCCTATAATTCACCCCTCCACTTT. As protein: CASSYSSYNSPLHF.